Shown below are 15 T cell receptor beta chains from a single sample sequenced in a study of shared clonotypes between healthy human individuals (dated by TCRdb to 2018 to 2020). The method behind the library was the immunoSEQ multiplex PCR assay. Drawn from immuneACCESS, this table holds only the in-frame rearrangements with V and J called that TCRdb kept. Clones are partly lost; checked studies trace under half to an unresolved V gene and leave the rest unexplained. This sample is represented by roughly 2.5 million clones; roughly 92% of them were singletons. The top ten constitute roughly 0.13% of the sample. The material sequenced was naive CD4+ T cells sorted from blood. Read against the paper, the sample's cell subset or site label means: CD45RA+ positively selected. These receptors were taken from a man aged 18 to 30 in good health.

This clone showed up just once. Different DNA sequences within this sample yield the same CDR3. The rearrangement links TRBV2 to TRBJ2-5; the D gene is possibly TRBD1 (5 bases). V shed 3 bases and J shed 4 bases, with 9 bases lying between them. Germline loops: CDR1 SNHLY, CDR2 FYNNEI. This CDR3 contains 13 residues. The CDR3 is CASSEERGETQYF. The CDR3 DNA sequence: TGTGCCAGCAGTGAGGAAAGGGGAGAGACCCAGTACTTC.

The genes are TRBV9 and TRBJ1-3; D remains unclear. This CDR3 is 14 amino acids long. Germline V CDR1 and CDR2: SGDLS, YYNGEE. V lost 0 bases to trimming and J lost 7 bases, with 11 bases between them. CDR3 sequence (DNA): TGTGCCAGCAGCGTAGCGCCAGATACTAACACCATATATTTT. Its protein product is CASSVAPDTNTIYF.

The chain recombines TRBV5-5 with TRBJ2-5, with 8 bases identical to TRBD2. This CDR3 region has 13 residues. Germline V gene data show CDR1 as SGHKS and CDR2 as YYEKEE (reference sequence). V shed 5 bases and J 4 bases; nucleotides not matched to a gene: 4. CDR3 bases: TGTGCCAGCAGTCCGCTAGCGGGAGAGACCCAGTACTTC. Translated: CASSPLAGETQYF.

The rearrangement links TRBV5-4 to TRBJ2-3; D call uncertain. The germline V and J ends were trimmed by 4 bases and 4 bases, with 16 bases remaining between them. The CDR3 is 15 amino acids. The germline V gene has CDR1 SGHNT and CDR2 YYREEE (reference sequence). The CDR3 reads CASSLGPTTADTQYF. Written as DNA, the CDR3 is TGTGCCAGCAGCCTAGGACCCACCACCGCAGATACGCAGTATTTT.

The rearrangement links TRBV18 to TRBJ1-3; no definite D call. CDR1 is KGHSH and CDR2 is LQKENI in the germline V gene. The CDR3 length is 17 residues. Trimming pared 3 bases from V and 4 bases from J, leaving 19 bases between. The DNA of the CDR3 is TGTGCCAGCTCACCGATAACCCTTGGGCAAGCAGGAAACACCATATATTTT. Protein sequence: CASSPITLGQAGNTIYF.

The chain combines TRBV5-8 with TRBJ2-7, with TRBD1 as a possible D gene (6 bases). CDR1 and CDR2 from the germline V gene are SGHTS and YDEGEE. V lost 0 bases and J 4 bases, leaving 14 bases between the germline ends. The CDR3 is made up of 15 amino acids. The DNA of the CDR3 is TGTGCCAGCAGCTTGGGTTGGGGGCAGGAGTACGAGCAGTACTTC. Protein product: CASSLGWGQEYEQYF.

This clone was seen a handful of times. This chain's CDR3 is CASKSDRNTEAFF. The CDR3 DNA reads as TGTGCCAGCAAAAGCGACAGGAACACTGAAGCTTTCTTT. This sequence joins TRBV28 and TRBJ1-1, with a tentative D call TRBD1 (5 bases). The CDR3 contains 13 residues. The germline V gene encodes CDR1 MDHEN and CDR2 SYDVKM. Trimming left V 7 bases short and J 1 base short, with 10 bases between.

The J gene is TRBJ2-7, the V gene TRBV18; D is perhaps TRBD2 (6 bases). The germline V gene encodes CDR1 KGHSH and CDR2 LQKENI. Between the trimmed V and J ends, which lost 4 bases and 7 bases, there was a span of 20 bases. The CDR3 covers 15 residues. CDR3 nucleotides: TGTGCCAGCTCACTAATCGGACTAACTCATGGGGAGCAGTACTTC. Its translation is CASSLIGLTHGEQYF.

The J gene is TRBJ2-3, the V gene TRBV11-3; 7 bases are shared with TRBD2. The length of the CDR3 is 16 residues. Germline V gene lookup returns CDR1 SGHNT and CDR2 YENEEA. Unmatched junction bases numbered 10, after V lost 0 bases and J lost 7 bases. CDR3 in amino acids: CASSLDRGDRTHTQYF. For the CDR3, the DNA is TGTGCCAGCAGCTTAGATCGGGGGGACCGGACCCATACGCAGTATTTT.

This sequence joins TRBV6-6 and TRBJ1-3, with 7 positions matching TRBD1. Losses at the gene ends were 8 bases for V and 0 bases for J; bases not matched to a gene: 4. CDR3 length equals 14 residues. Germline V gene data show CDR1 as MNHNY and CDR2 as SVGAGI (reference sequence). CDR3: CASRRGDSGNTIYF. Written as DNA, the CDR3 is TGTGCCAGCCGCAGGGGGGACTCTGGAAACACCATATATTTT.

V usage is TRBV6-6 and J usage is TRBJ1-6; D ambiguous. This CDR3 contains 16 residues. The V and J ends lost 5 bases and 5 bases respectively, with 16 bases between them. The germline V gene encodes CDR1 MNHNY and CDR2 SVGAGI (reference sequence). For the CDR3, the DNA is TGTGCCAGCAGTCGATTCGACTGGAAAAATAATTCACCCCTCCACTTT. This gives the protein CASSRFDWKNNSPLHF.

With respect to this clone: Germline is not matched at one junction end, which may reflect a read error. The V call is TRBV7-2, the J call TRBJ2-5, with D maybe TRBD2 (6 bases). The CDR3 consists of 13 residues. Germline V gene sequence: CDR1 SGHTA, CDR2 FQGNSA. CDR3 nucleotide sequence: TGTGCCAGCAGCTCCCGTTCGGGAGAGTCCCAGTACTTC. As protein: CASSSRSGESQYF.

The CDR3 DNA follows: TGTGCCAGTAGTATAGGTGGGACGGAAAATGAAAAACTGTTTTTT. Translating gives CASSIGGTENEKLFF. V is TRBV19 and J is TRBJ1-4, with D possibly TRBD1 on 5 matching bases. Germline values: CDR1 LNHDA, CDR2 SQIVND (reference sequence). The V gene lost 1 base and the J gene lost 5 bases, with 11 bases spanning the gap. There are 15 residues in the CDR3.

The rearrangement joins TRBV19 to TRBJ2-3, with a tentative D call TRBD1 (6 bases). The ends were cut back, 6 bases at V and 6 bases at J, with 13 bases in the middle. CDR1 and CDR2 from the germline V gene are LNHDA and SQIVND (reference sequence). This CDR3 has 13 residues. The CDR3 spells CASRNRVVDTQYF. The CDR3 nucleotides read TGTGCCAGTAGGAACAGGGTAGTCGATACGCAGTATTTT.

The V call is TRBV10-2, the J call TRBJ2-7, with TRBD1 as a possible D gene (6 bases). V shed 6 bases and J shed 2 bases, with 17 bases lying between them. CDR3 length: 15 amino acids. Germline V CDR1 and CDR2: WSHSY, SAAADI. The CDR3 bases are TGCGCCAGCAGAGGGGGACACCGGATGGCCTACGAGCAGTACTTC. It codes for CASRGGHRMAYEQYF.